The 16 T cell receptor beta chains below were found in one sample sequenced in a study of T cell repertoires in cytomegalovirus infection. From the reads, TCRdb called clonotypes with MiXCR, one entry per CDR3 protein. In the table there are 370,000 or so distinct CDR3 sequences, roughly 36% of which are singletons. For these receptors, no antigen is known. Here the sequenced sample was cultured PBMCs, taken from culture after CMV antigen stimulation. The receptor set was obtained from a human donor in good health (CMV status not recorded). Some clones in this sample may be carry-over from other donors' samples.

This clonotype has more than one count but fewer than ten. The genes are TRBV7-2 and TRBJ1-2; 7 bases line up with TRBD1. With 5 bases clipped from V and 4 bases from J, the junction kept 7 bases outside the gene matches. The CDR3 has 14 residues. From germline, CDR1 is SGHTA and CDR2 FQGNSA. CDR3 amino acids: CASSPGGQVYGYTF. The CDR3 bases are TGTGCCAGCAGCCCCGGCGGACAGGTCTATGGCTACACCTTC.

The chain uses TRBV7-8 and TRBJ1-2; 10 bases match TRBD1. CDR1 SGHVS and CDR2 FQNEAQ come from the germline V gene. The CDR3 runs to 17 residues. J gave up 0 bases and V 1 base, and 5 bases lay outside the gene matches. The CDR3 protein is CASSLVSGTGANYGYTF. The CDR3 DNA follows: TGTGCCAGCAGCTTAGTCTCCGGGACAGGGGCTAACTATGGCTACACCTTC. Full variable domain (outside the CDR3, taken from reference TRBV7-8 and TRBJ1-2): GAGVSQSPRYKVAKRGQDVALRCDPISGHVSLFWYQQALGQGPEFLTYFQNEAQLDKSGLPSDRFFAERPEGSVSTLKIQRTQQEDSAVYLCASSLVSGTGANYGYTFGSGTRLTVV.

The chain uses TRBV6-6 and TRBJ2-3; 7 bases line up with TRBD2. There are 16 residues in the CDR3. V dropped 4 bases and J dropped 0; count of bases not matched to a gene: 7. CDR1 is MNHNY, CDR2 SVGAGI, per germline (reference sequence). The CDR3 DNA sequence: TGTGCCAGCAGTTCTTTAGCGGGCGCTAGCACAGATACGCAGTATTTT. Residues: CASSSLAGASTDTQYF.

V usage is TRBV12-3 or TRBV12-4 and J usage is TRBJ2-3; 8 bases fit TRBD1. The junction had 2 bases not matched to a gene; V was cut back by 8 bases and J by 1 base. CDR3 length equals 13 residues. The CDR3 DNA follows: TGTGCCAGCGGGACAGGTGGCACAGATACGCAGTATTTT. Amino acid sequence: CASGTGGTDTQYF.

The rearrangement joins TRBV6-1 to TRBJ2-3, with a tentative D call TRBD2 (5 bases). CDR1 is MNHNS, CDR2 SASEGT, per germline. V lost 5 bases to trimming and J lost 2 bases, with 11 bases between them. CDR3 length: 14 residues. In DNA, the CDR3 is TGTGCCAGCAGTTACGGGATCTCCACAGATACGCAGTATTTT. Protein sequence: CASSYGISTDTQYF.

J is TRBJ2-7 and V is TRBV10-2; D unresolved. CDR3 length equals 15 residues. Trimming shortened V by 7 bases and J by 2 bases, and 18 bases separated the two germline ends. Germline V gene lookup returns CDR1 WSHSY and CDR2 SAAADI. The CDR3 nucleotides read TGCGCCAGCAAATCCGGGCCAGCAGACGCCTACGAGCAGTACGTC. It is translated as CASKSGPADAYEQYV.

The CDR3 bases are TGCAGCGTTTGGACGGATCGAAGCTCCTACGAGCAGTACTTC. It specifies CSVWTDRSSYEQYF. The rearrangement uses TRBV29-1 and TRBJ2-7, with no clear D. CDR1 is SQVTM, CDR2 ANQGSEA, per germline. The CDR3 is 14 residues long. The V and J ends lost 5 bases and 0 bases respectively, with 14 bases between them.

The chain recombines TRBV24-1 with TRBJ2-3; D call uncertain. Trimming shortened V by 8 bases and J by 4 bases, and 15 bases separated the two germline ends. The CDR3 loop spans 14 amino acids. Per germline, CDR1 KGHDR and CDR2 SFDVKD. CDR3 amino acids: CATNDPASPDTQYF. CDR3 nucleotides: TGTGCCACCAACGACCCAGCAAGCCCAGATACGCAGTATTTT.

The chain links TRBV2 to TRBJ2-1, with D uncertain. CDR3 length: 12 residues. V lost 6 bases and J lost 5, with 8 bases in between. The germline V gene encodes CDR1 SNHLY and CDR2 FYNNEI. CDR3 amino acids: CASRNVDNEQFF. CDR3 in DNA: TGTGCCAGCAGGAACGTGGACAATGAGCAGTTCTTC.

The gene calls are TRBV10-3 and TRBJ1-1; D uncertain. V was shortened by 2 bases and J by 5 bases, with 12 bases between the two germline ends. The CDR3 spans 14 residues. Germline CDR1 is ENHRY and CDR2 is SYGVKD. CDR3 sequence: CAISEKGGRTEAFF. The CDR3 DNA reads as TGTGCCATCAGTGAGAAGGGAGGGCGGACTGAAGCTTTCTTT.

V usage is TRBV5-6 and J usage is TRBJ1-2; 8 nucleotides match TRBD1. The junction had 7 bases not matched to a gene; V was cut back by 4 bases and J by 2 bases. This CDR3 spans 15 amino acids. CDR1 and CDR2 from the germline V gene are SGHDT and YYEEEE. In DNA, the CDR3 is TGTGCCAGCAGCCCACGACAGGGGCGGAACTATGGCTACACCTTC. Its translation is CASSPRQGRNYGYTF.

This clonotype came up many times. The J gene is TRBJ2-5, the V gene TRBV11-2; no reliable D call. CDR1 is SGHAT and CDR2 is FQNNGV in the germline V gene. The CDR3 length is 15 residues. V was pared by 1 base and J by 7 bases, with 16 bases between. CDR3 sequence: CASSLGPDAKPTQYF. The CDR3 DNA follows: TGTGCCAGCAGCTTAGGCCCGGACGCCAAGCCGACCCAGTACTTC.

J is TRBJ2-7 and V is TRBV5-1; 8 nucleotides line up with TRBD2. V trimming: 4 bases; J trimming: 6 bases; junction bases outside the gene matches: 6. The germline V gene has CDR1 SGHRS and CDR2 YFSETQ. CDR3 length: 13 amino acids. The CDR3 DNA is TGCGCCAGCAGCCCCGGACTAGCAAGCGAGCAGTACTTC. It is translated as CASSPGLASEQYF. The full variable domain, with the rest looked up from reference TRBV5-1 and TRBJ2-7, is KAGVTQTPRYLIKTRGQQVTLSCSPISGHRSVSWYQQTPGQGLQFLFEYFSETQRNKGNFPGRFSGRQFSNSRSEMNVSTLELGDSALYLCASSPGLASEQYFGPGTRLTVT.

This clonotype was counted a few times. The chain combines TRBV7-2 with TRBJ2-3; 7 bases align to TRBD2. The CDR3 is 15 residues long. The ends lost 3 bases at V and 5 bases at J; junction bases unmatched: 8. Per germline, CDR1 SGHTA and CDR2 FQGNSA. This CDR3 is CASSFRGRAVDTQYF. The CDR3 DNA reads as TGTGCCAGCAGCTTTAGAGGGAGGGCGGTAGATACGCAGTATTTT.

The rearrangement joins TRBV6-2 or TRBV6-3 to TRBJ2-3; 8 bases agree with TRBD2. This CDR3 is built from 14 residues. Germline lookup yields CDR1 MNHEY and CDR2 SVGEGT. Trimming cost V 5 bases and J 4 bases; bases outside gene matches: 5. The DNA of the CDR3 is TGTGCCAGCAGTACCGGGGGGGGGCCAGATACGCAGTATTTT. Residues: CASSTGGGPDTQYF.

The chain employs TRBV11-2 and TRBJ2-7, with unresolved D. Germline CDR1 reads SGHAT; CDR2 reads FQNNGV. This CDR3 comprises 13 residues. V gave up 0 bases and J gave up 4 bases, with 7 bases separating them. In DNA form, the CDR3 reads TGTGCCAGCAGCTTAGACAGAACTTACGAGCAGTACGTC. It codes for CASSLDRTYEQYV.